Listed here are 10 T cell receptor beta chains from one sample, sequenced in a study of blood T cell repertoires in COVID-19. The protocol was immunoSEQ multiplex PCR, while the TCRdb copy is restricted to in-frame clones and leaves out a portion. The sample consists of about 130,000 clones, roughly 84% of them appearing once. Sequences were obtained from peripheral blood. All receptors derive from a woman aged 25-40 years who had recovered from COVID-19.

This chain connects TRBV19 to TRBJ1-1; 8 nucleotides agree with TRBD1. Germline V lookup: CDR1 LNHDA, CDR2 SQIVND (reference sequence). J lost 4 bases, V lost 6 bases, and 7 bases had no gene match. The CDR3 consists of 14 residues. The chain's CDR3 is CASSDRGEVTEAFF. The CDR3 DNA sequence: TGTGCCAGTAGCGACAGGGGCGAAGTCACTGAAGCTTTCTTT.

The V gene is TRBV7-8, the J gene TRBJ2-1; D unclear. CDR1 and CDR2 from the germline V gene are SGHVS and FQNEAQ. The V gene lost 0 bases and the J gene lost 6 bases, with 6 bases spanning the gap. The CDR3 is 13 amino acids. The CDR3 loop is CASSLAVSNEQFF. The CDR3, as DNA: TGTGCCAGCAGCTTAGCGGTCAGCAATGAGCAGTTCTTC. Based on the CDR3 plus reference TRBV7-8 and TRBJ2-1, the full variable domain is GAGVSQSPRYKVAKRGQDVALRCDPISGHVSLFWYQQALGQGPEFLTYFQNEAQLDKSGLPSDRFFAERPEGSVSTLKIQRTQQEDSAVYLCASSLAVSNEQFFGPGTRLTVL.

This clone occurred a few times. The chain has TRBV7-6 and TRBJ1-5; D gene ambiguous. This CDR3 spans 13 amino acids. Trimming shortened V by 5 bases and J by 6 bases, and 11 bases separated the two germline ends. Germline V gives CDR1 SGHVS, CDR2 FNYEAQ. CDR3: CASSPRAGQPQHF. Written as DNA, the CDR3 is TGTGCCAGCAGCCCTCGGGCGGGTCAGCCCCAGCATTTT.

The chain uses TRBV15 and TRBJ2-7, with 10 bases lining up with TRBD2. CDR1 and CDR2 from the germline V gene are LNHNV and YYDKDF (reference sequence). The CDR3 spans 16 residues. V trimming: 0 bases; J trimming: 2 bases; junction bases outside the gene matches: 4. The CDR3 DNA sequence: TGTGCCACCAGCAGAGATAGGACTAGCGGAACCTACGAGCAGTACTTC. Amino acid sequence: CATSRDRTSGTYEQYF.

The V and J genes are TRBV6-1 and TRBJ1-5; D possibly corresponds to TRBD1 (6 bases). There are 16 residues in the CDR3. Germline values: CDR1 MNHNS, CDR2 SASEGT. The V end lost 1 base, the J end lost 3 bases, and 13 bases lay between the germline ends. CDR3: CASSEGTASINQPQHF. The CDR3 nucleotides are TGTGCCAGCAGTGAAGGGACAGCTTCCATCAATCAGCCCCAGCATTTT.

The chain combines TRBV4-1 with TRBJ2-2, with D maybe TRBD1 (6 bases). Germline CDR1 reads MGHRA; CDR2 reads YSYEKL. V shed 2 bases and J shed 4 bases, with 8 bases lying between them. The CDR3 has 14 residues. CDR3 nucleotides: TGCGCCAGCAGCCAATGGGACACCACCGGGGAGCTGTTTTTT. Protein sequence: CASSQWDTTGELFF.

The V call is TRBV15, the J call TRBJ1-2; D is ambiguous. Trimming shortened V by 1 base and J by 4 bases, and 7 bases separated the two germline ends. Germline CDR1 and CDR2: LNHNV and YYDKDF (reference sequence). This CDR3 has 13 amino acids. For the CDR3, the DNA is TGTGCCACCAGCAGAGGGGAGTTCTATGGCTACACCTTC. Amino acid sequence: CATSRGEFYGYTF.

This clone showed up just a few times. The chain uses TRBV4-2 and TRBJ2-3, with D perhaps TRBD2 (6 bases). The ends were cut back, 4 bases at V and 2 bases at J, with 19 bases in the middle. The V gene's germline CDR1 is LGHNA and CDR2 YNFKEQ. The CDR3 contains 17 residues. The CDR3 DNA is TGTGCCAGCAGCCTCAGAGATGCGGGGCCGATCACAGATACGCAGTATTTT. Encoded protein: CASSLRDAGPITDTQYF.

The chain employs TRBV5-5 and TRBJ2-7; D is perhaps TRBD1 (6 bases). The CDR3 length is 14 residues. Trimming shortened V by 4 bases and J by 5 bases, and 16 bases separated the two germline ends. CDR1 SGHKS and CDR2 YYEKEE come from the germline V gene (reference sequence). The CDR3 loop reads CASSPSRGIDEQYF. The CDR3 DNA follows: TGTGCCAGCAGCCCCAGCAGGGGAATCGACGAGCAGTACTTC.

V gene TRBV2 combines with J gene TRBJ1-4; 8 bases are shared with TRBD1. The CDR3 is 17 amino acids. CDR1 SNHLY and CDR2 FYNNEI come from the germline V gene. The ends lost 6 bases at V and 5 bases at J; junction bases unmatched: 14. In DNA form, the CDR3 reads TGTGCCAGCAGACCAGGCGTATCCGGGACAGGAAATGAAAAACTGTTTTTT. Protein sequence: CASRPGVSGTGNEKLFF. Together with reference TRBV2 and TRBJ1-4, the CDR3 gives the full variable domain: EPEVTQTPSHQVTQMGQEVILRCVPISNHLYFYWYRQILGQKVEFLVSFYNNEISEKSEIFDDQFSVERPDGSNFTLKIRSTKLEDSAMYFCASRPGVSGTGNEKLFFGSGTQLSVL.